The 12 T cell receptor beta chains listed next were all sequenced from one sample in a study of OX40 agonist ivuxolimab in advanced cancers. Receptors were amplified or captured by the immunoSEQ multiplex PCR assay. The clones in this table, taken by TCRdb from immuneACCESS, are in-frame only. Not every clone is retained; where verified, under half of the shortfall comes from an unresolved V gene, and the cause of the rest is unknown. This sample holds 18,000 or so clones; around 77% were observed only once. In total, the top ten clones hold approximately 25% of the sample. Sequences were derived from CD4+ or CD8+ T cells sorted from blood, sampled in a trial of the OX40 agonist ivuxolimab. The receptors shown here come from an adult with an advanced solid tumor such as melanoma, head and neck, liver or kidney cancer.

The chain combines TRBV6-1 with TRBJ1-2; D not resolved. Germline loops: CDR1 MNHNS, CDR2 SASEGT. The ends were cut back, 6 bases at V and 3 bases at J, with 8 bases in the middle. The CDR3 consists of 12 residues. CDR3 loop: CASRDVYYGYTF. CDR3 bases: TGTGCCAGCAGGGACGTTTACTATGGCTACACCTTC.

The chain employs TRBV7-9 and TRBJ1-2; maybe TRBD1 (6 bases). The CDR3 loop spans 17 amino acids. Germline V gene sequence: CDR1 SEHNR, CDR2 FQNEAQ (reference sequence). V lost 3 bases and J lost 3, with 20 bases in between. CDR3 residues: CASSFGFIRGSDYGYTF. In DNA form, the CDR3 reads TGTGCCAGCAGCTTTGGGTTTATCAGGGGAAGTGACTATGGCTACACCTTC.

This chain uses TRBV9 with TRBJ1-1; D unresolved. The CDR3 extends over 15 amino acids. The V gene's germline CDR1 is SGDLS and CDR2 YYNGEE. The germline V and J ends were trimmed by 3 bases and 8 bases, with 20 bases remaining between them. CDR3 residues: CASSASTGFWGEAFF. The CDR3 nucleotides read TGTGCCAGCAGCGCCTCAACGGGGTTCTGGGGAGAAGCTTTCTTT. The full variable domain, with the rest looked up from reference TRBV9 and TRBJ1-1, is DSGVTQTPKHLITATGQRVTLRCSPRSGDLSVYWYQQSLDQGLQFLIQYYNGEERAKGNILERFSAQQFPDLHSELNLSSLELGDSALYFCASSASTGFWGEAFFGQGTRLTVV.

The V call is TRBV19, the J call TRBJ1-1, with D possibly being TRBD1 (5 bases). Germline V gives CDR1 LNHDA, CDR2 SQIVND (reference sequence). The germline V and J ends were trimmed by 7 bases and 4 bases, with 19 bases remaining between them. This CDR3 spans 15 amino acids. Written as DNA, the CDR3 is TGTGCCAGTATTCCTAGGGGAGGGTTGGTCACTGAAGCTTTCTTT. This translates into CASIPRGGLVTEAFF.

DNA for the CDR3: TGTGCTAGTGGTTTGACTAGCGGGGGAGAGGAGACCCAGTACTTC. Residues: CASGLTSGGEETQYF. The chain employs TRBV12-5 and TRBJ2-5; 11 bases match TRBD2. With V trimmed by 2 bases and J by 5 bases, 4 bases remained unmatched. The CDR3 covers 15 residues. Germline V gene sequence: CDR1 LGHNT, CDR2 FRNRAP.

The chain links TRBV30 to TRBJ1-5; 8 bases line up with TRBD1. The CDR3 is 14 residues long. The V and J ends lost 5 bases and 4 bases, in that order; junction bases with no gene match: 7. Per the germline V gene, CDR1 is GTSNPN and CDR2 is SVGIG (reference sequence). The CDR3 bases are TGTGCCTGGGGTTGGACAGGGAATAATCAGCCCCAGCATTTT. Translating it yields CAWGWTGNNQPQHF. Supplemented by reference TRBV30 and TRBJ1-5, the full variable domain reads SQTIHQWPATLVQPVGSPLSLECTVEGTSNPNLYWYRQAAGRGLQLLFYSVGIGQISSEVPQNLSASRPQDRQFILSSKKLLLSDSGFYLCAWGWTGNNQPQHFGDGTRLSIL.

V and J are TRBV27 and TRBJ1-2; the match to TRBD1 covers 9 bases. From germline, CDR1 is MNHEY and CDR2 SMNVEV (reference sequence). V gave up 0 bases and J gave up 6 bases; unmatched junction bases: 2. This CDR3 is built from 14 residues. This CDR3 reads CASSLSQGADGYTF. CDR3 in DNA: TGTGCCAGCAGTTTATCACAGGGGGCCGATGGCTACACCTTC.

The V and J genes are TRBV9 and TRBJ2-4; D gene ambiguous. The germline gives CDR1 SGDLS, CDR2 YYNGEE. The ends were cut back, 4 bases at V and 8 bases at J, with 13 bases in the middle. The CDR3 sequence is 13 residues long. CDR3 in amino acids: CASSPPDMHIQYF. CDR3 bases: TGTGCCAGCAGCCCTCCCGACATGCACATTCAGTACTTC. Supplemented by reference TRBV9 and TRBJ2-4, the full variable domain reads DSGVTQTPKHLITATGQRVTLRCSPRSGDLSVYWYQQSLDQGLQFLIQYYNGEERAKGNILERFSAQQFPDLHSELNLSSLELGDSALYFCASSPPDMHIQYFGAGTRLSVL.

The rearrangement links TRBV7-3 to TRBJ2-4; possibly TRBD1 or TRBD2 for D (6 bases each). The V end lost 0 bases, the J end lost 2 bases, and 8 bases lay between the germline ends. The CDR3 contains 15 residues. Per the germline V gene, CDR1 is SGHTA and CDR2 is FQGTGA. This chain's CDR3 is CASSLTGGPKNIQYF. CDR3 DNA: TGTGCCAGCAGCTTAACAGGGGGGCCCAAAAACATTCAGTACTTC.

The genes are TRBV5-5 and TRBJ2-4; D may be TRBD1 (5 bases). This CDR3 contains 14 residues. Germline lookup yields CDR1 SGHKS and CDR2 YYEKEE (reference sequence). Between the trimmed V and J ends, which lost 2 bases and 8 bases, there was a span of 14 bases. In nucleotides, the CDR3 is TGTGCCAGCAGCTTCGCCCAGGGCGGCGACATTCAGTACTTC. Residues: CASSFAQGGDIQYF.

CDR3 amino acids: CASSVAGTERTPLHF. The CDR3 nucleotides read TGTGCCAGCAGCGTGGCCGGGACAGAAAGGACACCCCTCCACTTT. The chain joins TRBV9 to TRBJ1-6; 7 bases agree with TRBD1. Looked up from germline, CDR1 is SGDLS and CDR2 is YYNGEE. J gave up 11 bases and V 2 bases, and 10 bases lay outside the gene matches. The CDR3 consists of 15 residues.

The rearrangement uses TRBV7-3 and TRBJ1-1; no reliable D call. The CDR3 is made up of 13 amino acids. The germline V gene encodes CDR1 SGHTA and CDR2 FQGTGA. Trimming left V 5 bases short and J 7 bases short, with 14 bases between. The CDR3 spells CASSKELLDEAFF. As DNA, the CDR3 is TGTGCCAGCAGCAAAGAACTCTTGGATGAAGCTTTCTTT.